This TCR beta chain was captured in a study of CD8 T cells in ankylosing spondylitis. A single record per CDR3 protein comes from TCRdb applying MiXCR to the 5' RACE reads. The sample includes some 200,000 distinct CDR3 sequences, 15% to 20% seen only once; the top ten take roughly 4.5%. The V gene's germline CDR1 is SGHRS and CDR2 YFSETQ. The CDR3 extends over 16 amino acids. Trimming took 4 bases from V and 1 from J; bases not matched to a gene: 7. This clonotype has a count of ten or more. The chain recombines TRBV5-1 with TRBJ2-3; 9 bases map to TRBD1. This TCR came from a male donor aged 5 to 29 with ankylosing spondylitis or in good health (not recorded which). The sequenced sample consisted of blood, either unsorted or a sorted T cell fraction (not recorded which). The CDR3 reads CASSRGQGPRTDTQYF. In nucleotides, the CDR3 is TGCGCCAGCAGCCGGGGACAGGGTCCTCGCACAGATACGCAGTATTTT.